This entry concerns a single T cell receptor beta chain. Data came from immunoSEQ multiplex PCR; TCRdb stores just in-frame clones and leaves some out. This sample has about 75,000 clones, with approximately 97% found just once. The sample originates from a study of technical replicates of blood from a handful of donors. The CDR3 is made up of 14 amino acids. The germline V gene encodes CDR1 SGHDN and CDR2 FVKESK. The sequencing input was T cells isolated from PBMCs. The source of this sequence is a human donor in good health. The J gene is TRBJ2-7, the V gene TRBV14, with D possibly TRBD1 on 6 matching bases. The CDR3 loop is CATRRTGWDYEQYF. DNA for the CDR3: TGTGCGACGAGGAGAACAGGGTGGGACTACGAGCAGTACTTC.